This TCR beta chain was identified in a study of blood T cell repertoires in COVID-19 (dated by TCRdb to about 2020). As for the study more broadly: Samples covering the acute and convalescent phases of COVID-19 were provided by collaborators in the United States, Italy and Spain. The material from the prospective study consisted of cDNA or gDNA derived from T cells, B-cell-depleted T cells, or PBMCs. Deeply sampled blood TCRbeta repertoires from subjects exposed to, actively infected with, or recovered from COVID-19 were included in the dataset. The repertoires were made available in a free public database intended to serve as a resource for research on the immune response to SARS-CoV-2. The samples were drawn from two sources: the first 160 participants of the ongoing ImmuneRACE study, and 1,000 to 1,500 subjects contributed by 6 global collaborators. Sample metadata almost always included a de-identified subject ID, COVID-19 status, age in years and sex. HLA class I and class II types, where available, came from metadata supplied by the sample provider rather than from assay-based typing. The study at large found these results: How much clinical and demographic metadata was included differed by source and by participant, and the metadata was provided uncurated.

The immunoSEQ Assay, a bias-controlled multiplex PCR, was used to amplify TCRbeta CDR3 regions from genomic DNA. Per the source publication's procedure: Nucleated cell counts per sample were estimated from amplification of reference gene primers within the assay. To quantify the absolute abundance of each unique TCRbeta CDR3 rearrangement, sequence reads were collapsed and filtered. For each sample, productive Simpson clonality was calculated as the square root of Simpson's diversity index over productive rearrangements. Drawn from immuneACCESS, this table holds only the in-frame rearrangements with V and J called that TCRdb kept. Clones are partly lost; checked studies trace under half to an unresolved V gene and leave the rest unexplained. D and trimming were read from the DNA, whereas the V and J calls and clone size are those reported in that table. This sample is represented by around 160,000 clones; 65% to 90% of them were singletons. The ten largest account for 8% to 10% of the sample.

A note on this clone: Its antigen is unknown. Base quality data are lacking; no much larger clone is found one base away.

Its CDR3 holds 15 amino acids, cysteine through phenylalanine. CDR3 DNA is the only sequence kept; it has 45 bases, read in frame from the first base. The junction carries 16 bases between V and J, which are trimmed by 5 bases and 2 bases respectively. Via the germline V gene, CDR1 is SNHLY and CDR2 FYNNEI. The collaborating institutions used their own protocols to collect whole blood in K2EDTA tubes. For TCRbeta analysis, collaborators shipped samples in one of three forms: frozen whole blood, isolated PBMCs, or DNA extracted from either of those sample types. Recombination joined TRBV2 with TRBJ2-7; the D segment could be TRBD1, given 5 matching bases. This clonotype was obtained from a man aged 55 to 69 with acute or convalescent COVID-19. Sample: peripheral blood. The CDR3 in this case is CASSQGLGRAYEQYF. The base sequence is TGTGCCAGCAGTCAAGGGTTAGGCAGGGCCTACGAGCAGTACTTC.